What follows is one T cell receptor beta chain and its context. The data derive from a study of control samples from healthy donors and cancer patients. Measured with immunoSEQ multiplex PCR; TCRdb has only the in-frame clones, and not every one. This sample has 250,000 to 300,000 clones, with roughly four fifths found just once. This receptor was identified in an older woman with lung cancer. The sample taken for sequencing was PBMCs.

This CDR3 reads CAWNRDSNQPQHF. In DNA, the CDR3 is TGTGCCTGGAACCGAGATAGCAATCAGCCCCAGCATTTT. The V gene is TRBV30, the J gene TRBJ1-5, with no clear D. The CDR3 extends over 13 amino acids. V lost 4 bases and J 0 bases, leaving 7 bases between the germline ends. The germline V gene encodes CDR1 GTSNPN and CDR2 SVGIG (reference sequence).